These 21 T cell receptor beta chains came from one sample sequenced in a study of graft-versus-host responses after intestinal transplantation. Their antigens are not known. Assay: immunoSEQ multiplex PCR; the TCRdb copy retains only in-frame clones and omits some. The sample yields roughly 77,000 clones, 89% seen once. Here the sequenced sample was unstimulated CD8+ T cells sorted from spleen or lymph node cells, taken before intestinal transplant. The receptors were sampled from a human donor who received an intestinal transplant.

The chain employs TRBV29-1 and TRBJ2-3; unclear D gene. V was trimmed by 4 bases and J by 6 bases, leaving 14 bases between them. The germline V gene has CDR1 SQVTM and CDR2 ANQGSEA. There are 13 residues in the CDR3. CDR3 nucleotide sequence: TGCAGCGTTGGGTCGGTGGTTTTGGATACGCAGTATTTT. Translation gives CSVGSVVLDTQYF.

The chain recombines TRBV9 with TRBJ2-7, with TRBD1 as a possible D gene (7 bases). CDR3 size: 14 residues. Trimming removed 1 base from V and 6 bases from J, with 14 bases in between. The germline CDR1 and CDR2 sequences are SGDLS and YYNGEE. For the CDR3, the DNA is TGTGCCAGCAGCGTATGGGCAGGGGGGTCCGAGCAGTACTTC. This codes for CASSVWAGGSEQYF.

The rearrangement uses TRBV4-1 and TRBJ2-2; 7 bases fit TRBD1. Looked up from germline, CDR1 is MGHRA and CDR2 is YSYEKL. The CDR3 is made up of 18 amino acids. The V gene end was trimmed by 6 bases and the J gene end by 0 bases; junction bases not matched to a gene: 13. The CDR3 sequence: CASSTNGQAISNTGELFF. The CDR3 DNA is TGCGCCAGCAGTACTAATGGACAGGCAATATCGAACACCGGGGAGCTGTTTTTT.

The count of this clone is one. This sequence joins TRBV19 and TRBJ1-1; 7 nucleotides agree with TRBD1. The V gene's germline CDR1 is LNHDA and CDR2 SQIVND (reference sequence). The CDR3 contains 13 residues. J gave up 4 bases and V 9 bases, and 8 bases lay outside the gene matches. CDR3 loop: CASSGGLSTEAFF. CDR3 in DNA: TGTGCCAGCTCAGGGGGGTTGAGCACTGAAGCTTTCTTT. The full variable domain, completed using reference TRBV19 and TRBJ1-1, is DGGITQSPKYLFRKEGQNVTLSCEQNLNHDAMYWYRQDPGQGLRLIYYSQIVNDFQKGDIAEGYSVSREKKESFPLTVTSAQKNPTAFYLCASSGGLSTEAFFGQGTRLTVV.

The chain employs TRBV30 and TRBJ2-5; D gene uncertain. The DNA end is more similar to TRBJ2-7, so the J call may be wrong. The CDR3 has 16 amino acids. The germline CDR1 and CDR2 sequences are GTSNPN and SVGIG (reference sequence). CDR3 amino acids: CAWSVLAGPRSYEQYF. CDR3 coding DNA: TGTGCCTGGAGTGTACTGGCAGGCCCTCGGTCCTACGAGCAGTACTTC.

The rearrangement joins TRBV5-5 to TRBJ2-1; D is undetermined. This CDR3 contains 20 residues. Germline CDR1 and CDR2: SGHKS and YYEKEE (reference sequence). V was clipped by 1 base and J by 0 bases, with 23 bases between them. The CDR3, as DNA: TGTGCCAGCAGCTTGATATGGCGGCGTATGGATTTGTACTCCTACAATGAGCAGTTCTTC. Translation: CASSLIWRRMDLYSYNEQFF.

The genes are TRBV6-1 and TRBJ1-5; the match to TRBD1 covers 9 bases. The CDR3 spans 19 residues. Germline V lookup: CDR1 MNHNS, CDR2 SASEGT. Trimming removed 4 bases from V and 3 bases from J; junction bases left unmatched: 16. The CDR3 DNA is TGTGCCAGCAGTGTTGATACAGGGGGCATTTTAATTGACAATCAGCCCCAGCATTTT. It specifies CASSVDTGGILIDNQPQHF.

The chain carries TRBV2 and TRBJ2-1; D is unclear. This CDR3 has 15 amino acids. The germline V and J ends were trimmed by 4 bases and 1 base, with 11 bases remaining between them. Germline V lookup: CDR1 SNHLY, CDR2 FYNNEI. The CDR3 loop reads CASSAGEVSYNEQFF. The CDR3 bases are TGTGCCAGCAGTGCTGGTGAGGTATCCTACAATGAGCAGTTCTTC.

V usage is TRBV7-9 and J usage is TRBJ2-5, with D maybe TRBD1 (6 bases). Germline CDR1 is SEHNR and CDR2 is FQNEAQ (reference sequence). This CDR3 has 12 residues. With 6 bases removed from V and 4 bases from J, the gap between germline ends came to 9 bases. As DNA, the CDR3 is TGTGCCAGCAGTGACAGGTCAGAGACCCAGTACTTC. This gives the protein CASSDRSETQYF.

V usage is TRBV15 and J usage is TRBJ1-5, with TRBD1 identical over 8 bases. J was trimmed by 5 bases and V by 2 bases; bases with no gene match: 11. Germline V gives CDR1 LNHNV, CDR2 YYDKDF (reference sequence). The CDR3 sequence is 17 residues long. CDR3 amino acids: CATSRPIPRDRHQPQHF. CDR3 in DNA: TGTGCCACCAGCAGACCTATCCCCCGGGACAGGCATCAGCCCCAGCATTTT.

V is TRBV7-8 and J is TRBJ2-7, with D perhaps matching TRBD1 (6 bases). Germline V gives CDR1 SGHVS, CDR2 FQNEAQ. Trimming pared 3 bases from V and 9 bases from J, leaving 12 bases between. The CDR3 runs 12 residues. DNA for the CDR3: TGTGCCAGCAGCTTGGACAGCACAGGGCAGTACTTC. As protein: CASSLDSTGQYF.

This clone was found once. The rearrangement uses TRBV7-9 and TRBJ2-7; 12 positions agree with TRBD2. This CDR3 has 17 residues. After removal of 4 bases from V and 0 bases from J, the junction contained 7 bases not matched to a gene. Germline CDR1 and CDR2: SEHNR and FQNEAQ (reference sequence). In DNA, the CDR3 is TGTGCCAGCAGCTCCAGCCAACTAGCGGGAGGCTCCTACGAGCAGTACTTC. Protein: CASSSSQLAGGSYEQYF. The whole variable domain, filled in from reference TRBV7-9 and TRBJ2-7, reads DTGVSQNPRHKITKRGQNVTFRCDPISEHNRLYWYRQTLGQGPEFLTYFQNEAQLEKSRLLSDRFSAERPKGSFSTLEIQRTEQGDSAMYLCASSSSQLAGGSYEQYFGPGTRLTVT.

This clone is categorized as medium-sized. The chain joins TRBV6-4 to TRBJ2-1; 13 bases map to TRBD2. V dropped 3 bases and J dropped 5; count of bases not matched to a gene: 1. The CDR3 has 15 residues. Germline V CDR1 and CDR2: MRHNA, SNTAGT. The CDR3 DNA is TGTGCCAGCAGTGAACTAGCGGGAGGGAACAATGAGCAGTTCTTC. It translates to CASSELAGGNNEQFF.

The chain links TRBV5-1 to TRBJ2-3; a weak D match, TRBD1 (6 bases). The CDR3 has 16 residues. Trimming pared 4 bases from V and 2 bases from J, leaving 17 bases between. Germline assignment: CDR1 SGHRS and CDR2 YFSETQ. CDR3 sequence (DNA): TGCGCCAGCAGCATCGGACAGACCCACCCCACAGATACGCAGTATTTT. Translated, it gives CASSIGQTHPTDTQYF. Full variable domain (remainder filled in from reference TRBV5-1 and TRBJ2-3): KAGVTQTPRYLIKTRGQQVTLSCSPISGHRSVSWYQQTPGQGLQFLFEYFSETQRNKGNFPGRFSGRQFSNSRSEMNVSTLELGDSALYLCASSIGQTHPTDTQYFGPGTRLTVL.

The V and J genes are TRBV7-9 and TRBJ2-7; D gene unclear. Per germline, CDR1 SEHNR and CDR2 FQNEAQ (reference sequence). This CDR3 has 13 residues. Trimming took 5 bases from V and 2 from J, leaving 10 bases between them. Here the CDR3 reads CASSARIPYEQYF. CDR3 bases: TGTGCCAGCAGCGCCAGAATCCCCTACGAGCAGTACTTC.

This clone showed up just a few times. This chain's CDR3 is CASSERGDTDTQYF. The CDR3, as DNA: TGTGCCAGCAGTGAGCGGGGGGACACAGATACGCAGTATTTT. J is TRBJ2-3 and V is TRBV6-1; the match to TRBD2 covers 8 bases. CDR3 size: 14 residues. Germline trimming cut 3 bases from V and 2 bases from J; bases unmatched to any gene: 1. CDR1 and CDR2 from the germline V gene are MNHNS and SASEGT.

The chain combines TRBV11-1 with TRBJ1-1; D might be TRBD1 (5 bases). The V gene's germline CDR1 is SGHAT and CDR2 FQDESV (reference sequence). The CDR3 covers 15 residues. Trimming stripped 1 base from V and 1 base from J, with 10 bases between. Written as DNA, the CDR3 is TGTGCCAGCAGCTTAGTAAGGGGCCAGAACACTGAAGCTTTCTTT. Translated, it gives CASSLVRGQNTEAFF.

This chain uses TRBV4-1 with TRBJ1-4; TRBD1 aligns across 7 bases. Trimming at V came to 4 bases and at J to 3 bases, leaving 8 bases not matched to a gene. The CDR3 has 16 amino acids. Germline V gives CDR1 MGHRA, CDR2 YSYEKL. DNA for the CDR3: TGCGCCAGCAGCCCCAGCCCCGGGACAGCTAATGAAAAACTGTTTTTT. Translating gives CASSPSPGTANEKLFF.

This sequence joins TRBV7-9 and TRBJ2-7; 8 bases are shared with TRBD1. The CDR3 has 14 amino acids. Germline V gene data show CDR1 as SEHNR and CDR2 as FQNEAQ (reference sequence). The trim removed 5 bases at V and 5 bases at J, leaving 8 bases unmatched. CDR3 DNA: TGTGCCAGCAGCCTCGACAGGGGTCGGGACGAGCAGTACTTC. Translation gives CASSLDRGRDEQYF.

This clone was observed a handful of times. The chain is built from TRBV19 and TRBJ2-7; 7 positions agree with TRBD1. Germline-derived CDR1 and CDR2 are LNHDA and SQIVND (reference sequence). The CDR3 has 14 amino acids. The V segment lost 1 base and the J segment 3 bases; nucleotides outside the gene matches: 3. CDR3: CASSIGTGLYEQYF. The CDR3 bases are TGTGCCAGTAGTATAGGGACAGGACTCTACGAGCAGTACTTC.

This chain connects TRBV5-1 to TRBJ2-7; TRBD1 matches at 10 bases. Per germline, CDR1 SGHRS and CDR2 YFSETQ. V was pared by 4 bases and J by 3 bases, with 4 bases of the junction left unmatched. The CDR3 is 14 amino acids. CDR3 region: CASSRGTGDYEQYF. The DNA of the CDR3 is TGCGCCAGCAGCCGCGGGACAGGGGACTACGAGCAGTACTTC.